Each of the 26 T cell receptor beta chains below was sequenced from the same sample in a study of T cell responses to AZD1222 COVID-19 vaccine. Clones were sequenced by immunoSEQ multiplex PCR, and TCRdb holds only the in-frame ones, with some missing. The top ten hold about 3.6% of the sample, which has under 200,000 clones, around 90% seen once. Specimen: peripheral blood, collected 28 days after the second dose of the MenACWY control vaccine. Source of these receptors: an adult who received the MenACWY meningococcal vaccine as a control.

This chain uses TRBV15 with TRBJ1-3; TRBD1 might be the D (5 bases). V lost 3 bases and J lost 0, with 6 bases in between. Germline V gene sequence: CDR1 LNHNV, CDR2 YYDKDF (reference sequence). This CDR3 region has 14 residues. The CDR3, as DNA: TGTGCCACCAGCAGGGACATCTCTGGAAACACCATATATTTT. Its translation: CATSRDISGNTIYF. Full variable domain (rest looked up from reference TRBV15 and TRBJ1-3): DAMVIQNPRYQVTQFGKPVTLSCSQTLNHNVMYWYQQKSSQAPKLLFHYYDKDFNNEADTPDNFQSRRPNTSFCFLDIRSPGLGDTAMYLCATSRDISGNTIYFGEGSWLTVV.

The rearrangement joins TRBV19 to TRBJ1-3; a possible D gene is TRBD1 (6 bases). Germline CDR1 LNHDA, CDR2 SQIVND (reference sequence). The CDR3 runs 15 residues. Between the trimmed V and J ends, which lost 8 bases and 0 bases, there was a span of 14 bases. CDR3 in DNA: TGTGCCAGTGCAGGGCAGGGGCTCTCTGGAAACACCATATATTTT. Its translation: CASAGQGLSGNTIYF.

The chain carries TRBV6-5 and TRBJ2-2; 8 bases line up with TRBD1. V gave up 6 bases and J gave up 0 bases; unmatched junction bases: 3. CDR3 size: 15 residues. Looked up from germline, CDR1 is MNHEY and CDR2 is SVGAGI. The CDR3 DNA is TGTGCCAGCAGCTTGGACAGGGCGAACACCGGGGAGCTGTTTTTT. Protein product: CASSLDRANTGELFF.

The rearrangement links TRBV3-1 (or the pseudogene TRBV3-2) to TRBJ1-1; D unresolved. The CDR3 has 17 residues. The germline gives CDR1 LGHDT, CDR2 YNNKEL (reference sequence). Trimming stripped 6 bases from V and 0 bases from J, with 20 bases between. The CDR3 DNA reads TGTGCCAGCAGTAAAGGGCCGAGCCCAACTTTGAACACTGAAGCTTTCTTT. Protein sequence: CASSKGPSPTLNTEAFF.

This chain joins TRBV5-1 and TRBJ2-3; 10 nucleotides match TRBD2. The CDR3 is 19 residues long. Germline V gene sequence: CDR1 SGHRS, CDR2 YFSETQ. Trimming at V came to 5 bases and at J to 4 bases, leaving 19 bases not matched to a gene. CDR3 residues: CASSSRTSGPLEGSDTQYF. In nucleotides, the CDR3 is TGCGCCAGCAGTTCCCGGACTAGCGGCCCCCTAGAGGGGTCAGATACGCAGTATTTT.

J is TRBJ2-2 and V is TRBV9; D might be TRBD1 (6 bases). CDR1 is SGDLS, CDR2 YYNGEE, per germline. The CDR3 covers 16 residues. The V gene lost 4 bases and the J gene lost 5 bases, with 18 bases spanning the gap. In DNA form, the CDR3 reads TGTGCCAGCAGCCCCTCCCGGGACACCCTGACCGGGGAGCTGTTTTTT. Translating gives CASSPSRDTLTGELFF.

The chain uses TRBV7-3 and TRBJ2-3, with D unclear. The V end was cut by 4 bases, the J end by 3 bases, with 11 bases between. The CDR3 runs to 14 residues. The germline CDR1 and CDR2 sequences are SGHTA and FQGTGA. CDR3 DNA sequence: TGTGCCAGCAGCTACCTCGCCGGAACAGATACGCAGTATTTT. Its translation is CASSYLAGTDTQYF.

The V and J genes are TRBV5-1 and TRBJ2-2, with 8 bases aligning to TRBD1. The CDR3 is 16 residues long. Germline V CDR1 and CDR2: SGHRS, YFSETQ. J was trimmed by 4 bases and V by 4 bases; bases with no gene match: 9. Here the CDR3 reads CASSLGQGGITGELFF. CDR3 nucleotides: TGCGCCAGCAGCCTCGGACAGGGAGGCATCACCGGGGAGCTGTTTTTT.

This clone was observed a handful of times. This chain joins TRBV10-2 and TRBJ1-5; TRBD1 agrees at 7 bases. Germline V gene data show CDR1 as WSHSY and CDR2 as SAAADI. The V segment lost 2 bases and the J segment 0 bases; nucleotides outside the gene matches: 4. The CDR3 is 16 residues long. The chain's CDR3 is CASSERNRGSNQPQHF. In nucleotides, the CDR3 is TGCGCCAGCAGTGAGAGAAACAGGGGTAGCAATCAGCCCCAGCATTTT.

This clone is a singleton in its sample. V and J are TRBV4-2 and TRBJ1-3; D gene ambiguous. CDR3 length equals 14 residues. The V gene's germline CDR1 is LGHNA and CDR2 YNFKEQ. Trimming pared 3 bases from V and 5 bases from J, leaving 11 bases between. CDR3 sequence reads: CASSHTPVRNTIYF. As DNA, the CDR3 is TGTGCCAGCAGCCATACCCCCGTTCGAAACACCATATATTTT.

The J gene is TRBJ1-2, the V gene TRBV9, with 7 bases aligning to TRBD1. V shed 2 bases and J 2 bases; nucleotides not matched to a gene: 3. CDR1 and CDR2 (germline): SGDLS, YYNGEE. The CDR3 loop spans 14 amino acids. CDR3 DNA: TGTGCCAGCAGCGTGGGGACAGCCAACTATGGCTACACCTTC. This codes for CASSVGTANYGYTF.

The chain carries TRBV29-1 and TRBJ1-2, with no clear D. The CDR3 covers 15 residues. CDR1 and CDR2 from the germline V gene are SQVTM and ANQGSEA. V was trimmed by 3 bases and J by 4 bases, leaving 18 bases between them. The CDR3 DNA reads as TGCAGCGTTGAGGGTGGAGGGAGCAGGCCCTATGGCTACACCTTC. Translated: CSVEGGGSRPYGYTF.

The chain links TRBV21-1 to TRBJ1-5; whether TRBD1, the table's D call, matches the DNA was not checked. TRBV21-1 constitutes a pseudogene. The CDR3 is 19 amino acids. The CDR3 DNA reads TGTGCCAGCAGCAAAGCGCTCTCGGACAGACCTAGGAAGAATCAGCCCCAGCATTTT. It is translated as CASSKALSDRPRKNQPQHF.

The CDR3, as DNA: TGTGCCAGCTCACCACCGGATATGGACAGGGGCACTGAAGCTTTCTTT. Translated: CASSPPDMDRGTEAFF. This chain connects TRBV18 to TRBJ1-1; the match to TRBD1 covers 9 bases. V lost 0 bases, J lost 4 bases, and 6 bases stayed unmatched. This CDR3 comprises 16 residues. Germline CDR1 reads KGHSH; CDR2 reads LQKENI.

The chain joins TRBV18 to TRBJ1-6; D unclear. CDR3 size: 14 residues. Trimming removed 3 bases from V and 11 bases from J, with 14 bases in between. Germline loops: CDR1 KGHSH, CDR2 LQKENI. CDR3 protein: CASSPLPRQTPLHF. CDR3 bases: TGTGCCAGCTCACCCCTCCCAAGGCAGACACCCCTCCACTTT.

This chain joins TRBV11-3 and TRBJ2-1; D tentatively fits TRBD1 or TRBD2 (5 bases each). V lost 5 bases and J lost 6, with 17 bases in between. Germline V gives CDR1 SGHNT, CDR2 YENEEA. The CDR3 consists of 15 residues. CDR3: CASSQSRGATNEQFF. The CDR3 nucleotides read TGTGCCAGCAGCCAGTCTCGAGGGGCTACCAATGAGCAGTTCTTC.

The chain couples TRBV7-2 to TRBJ2-1, with a weak D call TRBD1 (6 bases). CDR1 and CDR2 from the germline V gene are SGHTA and FQGNSA. The CDR3 has 15 residues. V gave up 3 bases and J gave up 6 bases, with 15 bases separating them. The CDR3 region is CASSLDPGTSNEQFF. CDR3 sequence (DNA): TGTGCCAGCAGCTTGGACCCCGGGACATCCAATGAGCAGTTCTTC.

The J gene is TRBJ1-2, the V gene TRBV18; no clear D. Trimming cost V 3 bases and J 4 bases, with 12 bases left between them. Germline CDR1 reads KGHSH; CDR2 reads LQKENI. The CDR3 covers 14 residues. CDR3 region: CASSPSDGAYGYTF. DNA of the CDR3: TGTGCCAGCTCACCGTCGGACGGAGCCTATGGCTACACCTTC.

This clone was observed once. The chain combines TRBV10-3 with TRBJ1-1; TRBD1 might be the D (5 bases). This CDR3 has 13 amino acids. The V and J ends lost 3 bases and 1 base respectively, with 6 bases between them. CDR1 and CDR2 from the germline V gene are ENHRY and SYGVKD. CDR3: CAISEGENTEAFF. CDR3 DNA sequence: TGTGCCATCAGTGAAGGGGAGAACACTGAAGCTTTCTTT.

In its sample, this clone was seen a few times. The CDR3 reads CASSSASGSYNEQFF. CDR3 nucleotide sequence: TGTGCCAGCAGTTCGGCTAGCGGTTCATACAATGAGCAGTTCTTC. V is TRBV27 and J is TRBJ2-1; 7 bases line up with TRBD2. The CDR3 loop spans 15 amino acids. V was pared by 4 bases and J by 4 bases, with 7 bases of the junction left unmatched. Germline V gives CDR1 MNHEY, CDR2 SMNVEV (reference sequence).

This clone was counted a single time. V usage is TRBV19 and J usage is TRBJ1-6; a possible D gene is TRBD1 (5 bases). Between the trimmed V and J ends, which lost 5 bases and 3 bases, there was a span of 11 bases. The CDR3 totals 15 residues. CDR1 and CDR2 from the germline V gene are LNHDA and SQIVND (reference sequence). Here the CDR3 reads CASSQAGRYNSPLHF. The CDR3, as DNA: TGTGCCAGTAGTCAAGCGGGGCGCTATAATTCACCCCTCCACTTT.

Written as DNA, the CDR3 is TGCGCCAGCAGTCCAACAGGGGGTTCACCCCTCCACTTT. This codes for CASSPTGGSPLHF. J is TRBJ1-6 and V is TRBV10-2; 8 bases align to TRBD1. The CDR3 runs 13 residues. With V trimmed by 5 bases and J by 9 bases, 3 bases remained unmatched. CDR1 and CDR2 from the germline V gene are WSHSY and SAAADI.

V gene TRBV29-1 combines with J gene TRBJ2-1; possible D gene TRBD2, 6 bases. Germline CDR1 and CDR2: SQVTM and ANQGSEA. The CDR3 length is 13 residues. Between the trimmed V and J ends, which lost 3 bases and 7 bases, there was a span of 13 bases. Here the CDR3 DNA reads TGCAGCGTTGATAAAGGGAGCGGGAATGAGCAGTTCTTC. Its protein product is CSVDKGSGNEQFF.

The rearrangement uses TRBV19 and TRBJ2-5, with no clear D. The ends were cut back, 1 base at V and 6 bases at J, with 3 bases in the middle. CDR3 size: 11 residues. Germline CDR1 LNHDA, CDR2 SQIVND (reference sequence). The CDR3 nucleotides read TGTGCCAGTAGTATAGGGCAGACCCAGTACTTC. Translating gives CASSIGQTQYF.

This chain uses TRBV19 with TRBJ2-1; D is possibly TRBD1 (7 bases). Germline-derived CDR1 and CDR2 are LNHDA and SQIVND (reference sequence). V was cut by 4 bases and J by 6 bases, with 19 bases left in between. The CDR3 extends over 16 amino acids. The CDR3 reads CASSKGGNRGGNEQFF. The CDR3 DNA reads as TGTGCCAGTAGTAAGGGGGGAAACAGGGGAGGCAATGAGCAGTTCTTC.

A few counts support this clone. The gene calls are TRBV5-6 and TRBJ2-1, with 7 positions matching TRBD2. The CDR3 sequence is 15 residues long. The germline V gene encodes CDR1 SGHDT and CDR2 YYEEEE. The V gene end was trimmed by 2 bases and the J gene end by 2 bases; junction bases not matched to a gene: 4. CDR3 sequence (DNA): TGTGCCAGCAGCTTCAGGACTAGTACCTACAATGAGCAGTTCTTC. It encodes CASSFRTSTYNEQFF.